Below are 31 T cell receptor beta chains sequenced from a single sample in a study of blood T cell repertoires in COVID-19. Method: immunoSEQ multiplex PCR; TCRdb's copy keeps in-frame clones and lacks some. The table shows hundreds of thousands of clones, with around 87% occurring only once. Material: PBMCs or T cells enriched from blood (not recorded which). The receptors shown here come from a woman aged 40-49 years with acute COVID-19.

The V gene is TRBV5-4, the J gene TRBJ1-6; a possible D gene is TRBD1 (6 bases). With 3 bases removed from V and 8 bases from J, the gap between germline ends came to 12 bases. Germline values: CDR1 SGHNT, CDR2 YYREEE (reference sequence). This CDR3 spans 14 amino acids. The CDR3 loop reads CASSSQGRDSPLHF. The DNA for the CDR3 is TGTGCCAGCAGCTCCCAGGGGCGTGATTCACCCCTCCACTTT. The full variable domain, its missing parts supplied by reference TRBV5-4 and TRBJ1-6, is ETGVTQSPTHLIKTRGQQVTLRCSSQSGHNTVSWYQQALGQGPQFIFQYYREEENGRGNFPPRFSGLQFPNYSSELNVNALELDDSALYLCASSSQGRDSPLHFGNGTRLTVT.

The rearrangement links TRBV5-1 to TRBJ2-5; 7 nucleotides match TRBD1. This CDR3 has 13 residues. From germline, CDR1 is SGHRS and CDR2 YFSETQ. The V and J ends lost 4 bases and 0 bases, in that order; junction bases with no gene match: 0. The CDR3 reads CASSGTDQETQYF. CDR3 DNA: TGCGCCAGCAGCGGGACAGACCAAGAGACCCAGTACTTC.

The chain is built from TRBV27 and TRBJ1-6; possibly TRBD1 for D (6 bases). The CDR3 covers 17 residues. The germline V and J ends were trimmed by 5 bases and 5 bases, with 19 bases remaining between them. Per the germline V gene, CDR1 is MNHEY and CDR2 is SMNVEV (reference sequence). The CDR3 DNA is TGTGCCAGCAGTCCCCTGGCAGGGGCGATACATAATTCACCCCTCCACTTT. Its protein product is CASSPLAGAIHNSPLHF.

This clone was found a few times. V gene TRBV11-3 combines with J gene TRBJ2-5; tentative D call: TRBD1 (6 bases). Trimming cost V 2 bases and J 4 bases, with 14 bases left between them. Germline V gene data show CDR1 as SGHNT and CDR2 as YENEEA. There are 15 residues in the CDR3. CDR3 region: CASSLTSTGLETQYF. The DNA for the CDR3 is TGTGCCAGCAGCTTAACCAGCACAGGGTTAGAGACCCAGTACTTC.

The genes are TRBV6-5 and TRBJ2-7, with D possibly matching TRBD2 (6 bases). From germline, CDR1 is MNHEY and CDR2 SVGAGI. This CDR3 has 14 residues. Trimming removed 5 bases from V and 6 bases from J, with 17 bases in between. The DNA for the CDR3 is TGTGCCAGCAGTCCCTCTTCCGGGGGATCCGAGCAGTACTTC. Its protein is CASSPSSGGSEQYF.

V usage is TRBV4-1 and J usage is TRBJ1-1; the D is unclear. The CDR3 is 15 residues long. Germline loops: CDR1 MGHRA, CDR2 YSYEKL. Trimming left V 0 bases short and J 1 base short, with 9 bases between. This CDR3 is CASSQEGRSNTEAFF. The CDR3 nucleotides read TGCGCCAGCAGCCAAGAGGGCAGATCGAACACTGAAGCTTTCTTT.

This chain links TRBV6-5 with TRBJ2-2, with 14 bases aligning to TRBD2. Germline trimming cut 4 bases from V and 8 bases from J; bases unmatched to any gene: 6. The CDR3 has 16 residues. Germline V CDR1 and CDR2: MNHEY, SVGAGI. The CDR3 coding sequence is TGTGCCAGCAGTTCGGGACTAGCGGGAGAAGTAGGGGAGCTGTTTTTT. This translates into CASSSGLAGEVGELFF.

This clone has just one count. The chain combines TRBV2 with TRBJ2-6; perhaps TRBD1 as D (5 bases). Trimming removed 1 base from V and 3 bases from J, with 16 bases in between. Germline V gene data show CDR1 as SNHLY and CDR2 as FYNNEI. The CDR3 has 18 amino acids. The CDR3 DNA is TGTGCCAGCAGTGAAGTTCAGGGAACTACCTTTGGGGCCAACGTCCTGACTTTC. Amino acid sequence: CASSEVQGTTFGANVLTF. Supplemented by reference TRBV2 and TRBJ2-6, the full variable domain reads EPEVTQTPSHQVTQMGQEVILRCVPISNHLYFYWYRQILGQKVEFLVSFYNNEISEKSEIFDDQFSVERPDGSNFTLKIRSTKLEDSAMYFCASSEVQGTTFGANVLTFGAGSRLTVL.

CDR3 sequence (DNA): TGTGCCAGCAGCTTAGATCGGCAGGGTGGAAACACCATATATTTT. This sequence encodes CASSLDRQGGNTIYF. This sequence joins TRBV11-3 and TRBJ1-3; D perhaps matches TRBD1 (5 bases). Trimming took off 0 bases at V and 3 bases at J, with 9 bases between the two ends. The CDR3 totals 15 residues. Per germline, CDR1 SGHNT and CDR2 YENEEA.

The CDR3 region is CATSRGLAGDNEQFF. The CDR3 DNA follows: TGTGCCACCAGCAGAGGACTAGCGGGGGACAATGAGCAGTTCTTC. V usage is TRBV15 and J usage is TRBJ2-1; 12 bases align to TRBD2. Germline V CDR1 and CDR2: LNHNV, YYDKDF (reference sequence). The CDR3 extends over 15 amino acids. V dropped 1 base and J dropped 5; count of bases not matched to a gene: 0.

As concerns this clone: The sample contains more than one DNA sequence encoding this CDR3. The chain links TRBV3-1 (or the pseudogene TRBV3-2) to TRBJ2-5; D unclear. The germline V gene encodes CDR1 LGHDT and CDR2 YNNKEL (reference sequence). This CDR3 has 12 amino acids. V lost 1 base and J 4 bases, leaving 4 bases between the germline ends. The chain's CDR3 is CASSQAGETQYF. CDR3 bases: TGTGCCAGCAGCCAAGCCGGAGAGACCCAGTACTTC.

The J gene is TRBJ2-4, the V gene TRBV7-2; 14 bases align to TRBD2. Trimming took 0 bases from V and 11 from J; bases not matched to a gene: 24. This CDR3 comprises 22 residues. Per germline, CDR1 SGHTA and CDR2 FQGNSA. This chain's CDR3 is CASSLACPSPKPVRLAGGLQYF. The CDR3 DNA follows: TGTGCCAGCAGCTTAGCCTGTCCGAGCCCTAAGCCTGTCCGACTAGCGGGAGGGCTTCAGTACTTC.

This CDR3 reads CASSDKAGSPQFF. CDR3 nucleotide sequence: TGCGCCAGCAGTGATAAAGCGGGAAGCCCGCAGTTCTTC. The genes are TRBV10-2 and TRBJ2-1; 7 bases agree with TRBD2. Losses at the gene ends were 3 bases for V and 12 bases for J; bases not matched to a gene: 8. Germline V gives CDR1 WSHSY, CDR2 SAAADI. The CDR3 extends over 13 amino acids.

V gene TRBV19 combines with J gene TRBJ1-4, with 7 bases matching TRBD1. CDR1 LNHDA and CDR2 SQIVND come from the germline V gene (reference sequence). V lost 4 bases, J lost 6 bases, and 5 bases stayed unmatched. This CDR3 contains 14 residues. The CDR3 protein is CASSTTGIDEKLFF. In nucleotides, the CDR3 is TGTGCCAGTAGTACGACAGGGATAGATGAAAAACTGTTTTTT.

Written as DNA, the CDR3 is TGCGCCAGCAACCCGGCGGGGGGGAACACTGAAGCTTTCTTT. Translated, it gives CASNPAGGNTEAFF. This sequence joins TRBV5-1 and TRBJ1-1; D possibly corresponds to TRBD1 (5 bases). V dropped 6 bases and J dropped 1 base, with 13 bases sitting between them. Germline lookup yields CDR1 SGHRS and CDR2 YFSETQ. The CDR3 runs to 14 residues. Using reference TRBV5-1 and TRBJ1-1 for the parts outside the CDR3, the full variable domain is KAGVTQTPRYLIKTRGQQVTLSCSPISGHRSVSWYQQTPGQGLQFLFEYFSETQRNKGNFPGRFSGRQFSNSRSEMNVSTLELGDSALYLCASNPAGGNTEAFFGQGTRLTVV.

The CDR3 DNA follows: TGTGCCACCAGCAGAGAGGAGGGCGGGGAGCTGTTTTTT. This translates into CATSREEGGELFF. The V and J genes are TRBV15 and TRBJ2-2; a weak D match, TRBD2 (6 bases). Trimming took 0 bases from V and 7 from J, leaving 6 bases between them. Germline CDR1 LNHNV, CDR2 YYDKDF (reference sequence). The CDR3 loop spans 13 amino acids.

V and J are TRBV19 and TRBJ1-4; 10 nucleotides agree with TRBD1. CDR3 size: 16 residues. V lost 3 bases and J lost 7; bases outside the gene matches: 8. CDR1 LNHDA and CDR2 SQIVND come from the germline V gene (reference sequence). CDR3 residues: CASSIIWTGGSEKLFF. In DNA, the CDR3 is TGTGCCAGTAGTATCATTTGGACAGGGGGAAGTGAAAAACTGTTTTTT.

This chain joins TRBV21-1 and TRBJ2-1; the table's D call, TRBD2, has no DNA check behind it. TRBV21-1 is reported as a pseudogene. The CDR3 has 16 amino acids. Written as DNA, the CDR3 is TGTGCCAGCAGCAAAGCGGAGACTAGCGGGAGTGATGAGCAGTTCTTC. Residues: CASSKAETSGSDEQFF.

The rearrangement links TRBV19 to TRBJ2-5; D may be TRBD2 (5 bases). The germline V and J ends were trimmed by 6 bases and 5 bases, with 19 bases remaining between them. This CDR3 is 15 amino acids long. CDR1 is LNHDA, CDR2 SQIVND, per germline (reference sequence). In DNA form, the CDR3 reads TGTGCCAGTAGCATGAGAGGACTCTCGCGGGAGACCCAGTACTTC. This sequence encodes CASSMRGLSRETQYF.

This chain links TRBV5-1 with TRBJ2-2, with a possible D match to TRBD2 (5 bases). The CDR3 covers 16 residues. CDR1 and CDR2 from the germline V gene are SGHRS and YFSETQ. V lost 0 bases and J 1 base, leaving 10 bases between the germline ends. The CDR3 bases are TGCGCCAGCAGCTTGGGACTAACACAGAACACCGGGGAGCTGTTTTTT. This codes for CASSLGLTQNTGELFF. The full variable domain, completed using reference TRBV5-1 and TRBJ2-2, is KAGVTQTPRYLIKTRGQQVTLSCSPISGHRSVSWYQQTPGQGLQFLFEYFSETQRNKGNFPGRFSGRQFSNSRSEMNVSTLELGDSALYLCASSLGLTQNTGELFFGEGSRLTVL.

This chain links TRBV11-2 with TRBJ2-7; D remains unclear. Germline V CDR1 and CDR2: SGHAT, FQNNGV. The CDR3 loop spans 11 amino acids. The V and J ends lost 4 bases and 4 bases respectively, with 5 bases between them. The DNA of the CDR3 is TGTGCCAGCAGCTCCCAATACGAGCAGTACTTC. Protein sequence: CASSSQYEQYF.

The sample holds one count of this clone. V gene TRBV19 combines with J gene TRBJ2-1; D is unclear. There are 14 residues in the CDR3. Trimming removed 3 bases from V and 3 bases from J, with 9 bases in between. Germline CDR1 reads LNHDA; CDR2 reads SQIVND (reference sequence). This CDR3 is CASSIGSIYNEQFF. CDR3 nucleotide sequence: TGTGCCAGTAGTATCGGTAGCATCTACAATGAGCAGTTCTTC.

This clone was recorded once. V and J are TRBV4-1 and TRBJ1-6, with D tentatively TRBD1 (6 bases). This CDR3 is 15 amino acids long. CDR1 is MGHRA and CDR2 is YSYEKL in the germline V gene. V was cut by 4 bases and J by 5 bases, with 12 bases left in between. Here the CDR3 reads CASSRQVPDNSPLHF. CDR3 in DNA: TGCGCCAGCAGCCGACAGGTACCGGATAATTCACCCCTCCACTTT.

This clone was observed a handful of times. The chain employs TRBV2 and TRBJ1-2; 9 nucleotides agree with TRBD1. V dropped 11 bases and J dropped 5; count of bases not matched to a gene: 6. The germline V gene has CDR1 SNHLY and CDR2 FYNNEI. The CDR3 contains 12 residues. CDR3 amino acids: CAGQQGAYGYTF. The CDR3 DNA is TGTGCCGGCCAACAGGGGGCGTATGGCTACACCTTC.

The J gene is TRBJ1-1, the V gene TRBV2; no clear D. The CDR3 totals 16 residues. Germline V gene data show CDR1 as SNHLY and CDR2 as FYNNEI. V lost 4 bases, J lost 3 bases, and 18 bases lay in between. Here the CDR3 DNA reads TGTGCCAGCAGTGGCGGGGTACGAGAGCTCCACACTGAAGCTTTCTTT. Translating gives CASSGGVRELHTEAFF.

This chain connects TRBV27 to TRBJ1-2; 9 bases match TRBD1. Looked up from germline, CDR1 is MNHEY and CDR2 is SMNVEV (reference sequence). The junction had 2 bases not matched to a gene; V was cut back by 9 bases and J by 3 bases. The CDR3 has 12 residues. The CDR3 DNA follows: TGTGCCAGGACAGGGGGTTACTATGGCTACACCTTC. Amino acid sequence: CARTGGYYGYTF.

There are a few counts of this clone. V gene TRBV5-4 combines with J gene TRBJ2-7; D is unclear. The CDR3 runs 14 residues. Germline CDR1 and CDR2: SGHNT and YYREEE (reference sequence). Trimming removed 0 bases from V and 4 bases from J, with 11 bases in between. CDR3 protein: CASSLGAIGYEQYF. CDR3 in DNA: TGTGCCAGCAGCTTGGGGGCTATCGGTTACGAGCAGTACTTC.

The chain is built from TRBV27 and TRBJ2-3; D not certain. Germline CDR1 reads MNHEY; CDR2 reads SMNVEV (reference sequence). Trimming took off 5 bases at V and 2 bases at J, with 11 bases between the two ends. CDR3 length: 14 residues. In DNA, the CDR3 is TGTGCCAGCAGTGAGTTCTATTTCACAGATACGCAGTATTTT. Its protein is CASSEFYFTDTQYF.

The chain joins TRBV6-5 to TRBJ1-1; TRBD1 might be the D (5 bases). The CDR3 length is 14 residues. Trimming removed 5 bases at V and 1 base at J, with 11 bases between. The V gene's germline CDR1 is MNHEY and CDR2 SVGAGI. CDR3 region: CASSRLQANTEAFF. As DNA, the CDR3 is TGTGCCAGCAGTCGGTTACAGGCGAACACTGAAGCTTTCTTT.

The gene calls are TRBV6-4 and TRBJ2-7; a possible D gene is TRBD1 (6 bases). Trimming took 3 bases from V and 1 from J, leaving 10 bases between them. CDR1 is MRHNA, CDR2 SNTAGT, per germline. The CDR3 totals 14 residues. For the CDR3, the DNA is TGTGCCAGCAGTGAAATGGACAGATCCTACGAGCAGTACTTC. Translation gives CASSEMDRSYEQYF.

The chain recombines TRBV15 with TRBJ2-3, with TRBD2 identical over 7 bases. V gave up 7 bases and J gave up 4 bases; unmatched junction bases: 11. The CDR3 totals 15 residues. In germline, CDR1 is LNHNV, CDR2 YYDKDF (reference sequence). The DNA for the CDR3 is TGTGCCACCATGGTGGGGCGGGAGAAGGCAGATACGCAGTATTTT. This encodes CATMVGREKADTQYF.